The source of this T cell receptor beta chain is a study of OX40 agonist ivuxolimab in advanced cancers. Study details: The patients' treatment was ivuxolimab, an agonistic anti-OX40 (CD134) antibody. At 82.7% male, the cohort had a mean age of approximately 60 years, ranging from about 23 to 80.

Points on this clone: Its antigen is as yet unknown.

Sequencing was performed with immunoSEQ multiplex PCR; in TCRdb, only in-frame clones are kept and a portion is missing. The data contain 72,000 or so clones, about four fifths of them singletons. J was trimmed by 7 bases and V by 2 bases; bases with no gene match: 12. The CDR3 length is 17 residues. Per the germline V gene, CDR1 is LNHNV and CDR2 is YYDKDF (reference sequence). Study-level points and caveats: Undetermined was the antigen specificity of the expanded peripheral T cells. Some patients who did not respond also had low normalized T-cell clonal expansion.

This chain links TRBV15 with TRBJ2-1, with 9 bases lining up with TRBD1. This sample comprised CD4+ or CD8+ T cells sorted from blood, obtained in a trial of the OX40 agonist ivuxolimab. The TCR was taken from an adult with an advanced solid tumor such as melanoma, head and neck, liver or kidney cancer. The CDR3 spells CATSRPPGGTGYNEQFF. The CDR3 nucleotides read TGTGCCACCAGCAGACCGCCCGGGGGGACAGGGTATAATGAGCAGTTCTTC. Based on the CDR3 plus reference TRBV15 and TRBJ2-1, the full variable domain is DAMVIQNPRYQVTQFGKPVTLSCSQTLNHNVMYWYQQKSSQAPKLLFHYYDKDFNNEADTPDNFQSRRPNTSFCFLDIRSPGLGDTAMYLCATSRPPGGTGYNEQFFGPGTRLTVL.